These T cell receptor beta chains were read from a single sample in a study of regulatory T cells. Sequencing was performed with immunoSEQ multiplex PCR; in TCRdb, only in-frame clones are kept and a portion is missing. The sample yields about 20,000 clones, 93% seen once. Input material: CD8+ T cells sorted from blood. The source is a child aged 2 to 10 with CD3G deficiency. Both conserved end residues are part of each CDR3. D genes are given only for firm matches. Not every row has a clone size; where given, it reads once, few, many or a size class.

. | TRBD2 | TRBJ2-3 | TRBV18 | TGTGCCAGCTCAGGACTAGCAACAGATACGCAGTATTTT | CASSGLATDTQYF
few | . | TRBJ2-7 | TRBV6-1 | TGTGCCAGCAGTGACGGTTCCTACGAGCAGTACTTC | CASSDGSYEQYF
. | . | TRBJ1-1 | TRBV28 | TGTGCCAGCAGTCCCGACCTCCCGCGGACTGAAGCTTTCTTT | CASSPDLPRTEAFF
. | TRBD1 | TRBJ1-2 | TRBV28 | TGTGCCAGCAGTACAGGGGACTATGGCTACACCTTC | CASSTGDYGYTF
. | TRBD2 | TRBJ2-3 | TRBV6-1 | TGTGCCAGCAGTGCACTAGCGGGAGGCGGAGATACGCAGTATTTT | CASSALAGGGDTQYF
. | TRBD1 | TRBJ2-7 | TRBV28 | TGTGCCAGCAGTTTAGAAGGGACAGGTACGGACGAGCAGTACTTC | CASSLEGTGTDEQYF
. | . | TRBJ1-2 | TRBV6-1 | TGTGCCAGCAGCGACTTTAACTATGGCTACACCTTC | CASSDFNYGYTF
once | . | TRBJ1-1 | TRBV6-1 | TGTGCCAGCTTCAACGGAGGGACGAACACTGAAGCTTTCTTT | CASFNGGTNTEAFF
. | . | TRBJ2-7 | TRBV4-1 | TGCGCCAGCAGCCAAACCCAAAGCTCCTACGAGCAGTACTTC | CASSQTQSSYEQYF
. | TRBD1 | TRBJ1-4 | TRBV28 | TGTGCCAGCAGTGGGGATGGGACAGGAAATGAAAAACTGTTTTTT | CASSGDGTGNEKLFF
once | . | TRBJ2-3 | TRBV28 | TGTGCCAGCAGCTATTATGACGGACTACCTCCAGATACGCAGTATTTT | CASSYYDGLPPDTQYF
. | TRBD1 | TRBJ2-7 | TRBV10-3 | TGTGCCATCAGTCCGGGACAGGGGTACGAGCAGTACTTC | CAISPGQGYEQYF
. | . | TRBJ2-6 | TRBV28 | TGTGCCAGCAGTTCCGCTGAGGGCTCTGGGGCCAACGTCCTGACTTTC | CASSSAEGSGANVLTF
. | TRBD1 | TRBJ2-1 | TRBV7-9 | TGTGCCAGCACCCGAAGCGGGACAGGGAATTTTTTCTTC | CASTRSGTGNFFF
. | TRBD2 | TRBJ2-1 | TRBV28 | TGTGCCAGCAGTTTGCCGGGAGGGTACAATGAGCAGTTCTTC | CASSLPGGYNEQFF